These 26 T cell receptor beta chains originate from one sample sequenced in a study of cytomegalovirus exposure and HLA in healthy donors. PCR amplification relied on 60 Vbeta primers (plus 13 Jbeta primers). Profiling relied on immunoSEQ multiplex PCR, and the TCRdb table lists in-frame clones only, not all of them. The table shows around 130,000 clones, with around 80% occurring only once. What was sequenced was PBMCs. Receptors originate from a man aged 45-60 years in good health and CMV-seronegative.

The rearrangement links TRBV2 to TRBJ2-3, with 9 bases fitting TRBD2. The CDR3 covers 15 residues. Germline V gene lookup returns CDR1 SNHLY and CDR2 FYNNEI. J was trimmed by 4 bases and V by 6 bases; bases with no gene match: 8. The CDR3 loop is CASRAGTSRSDTQYF. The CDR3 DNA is TGTGCCAGCAGGGCCGGGACTAGCAGGTCAGATACGCAGTATTTT.

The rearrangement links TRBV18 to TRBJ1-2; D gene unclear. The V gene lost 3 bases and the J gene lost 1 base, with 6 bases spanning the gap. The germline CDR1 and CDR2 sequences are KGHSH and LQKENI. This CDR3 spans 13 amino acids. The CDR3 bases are TGTGCCAGCTCACCCAGCGATAACTATGGCTACACCTTC. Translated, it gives CASSPSDNYGYTF.

The CDR3 reads CASSSAVLSGTGVSQPQHF. CDR3 DNA: TGTGCCAGCAGCTCCGCGGTTTTATCCGGGACAGGGGTGAGTCAGCCCCAGCATTTT. The chain employs TRBV5-5 and TRBJ1-5, with 10 bases identical to TRBD1. Germline CDR1 is SGHKS and CDR2 is YYEKEE (reference sequence). The CDR3 has 19 residues. J was trimmed by 6 bases and V by 3 bases; bases with no gene match: 18.

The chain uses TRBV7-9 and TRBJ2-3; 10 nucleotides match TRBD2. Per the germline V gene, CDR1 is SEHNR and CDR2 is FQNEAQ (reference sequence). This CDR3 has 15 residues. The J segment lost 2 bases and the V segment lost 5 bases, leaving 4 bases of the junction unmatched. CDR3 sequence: CASSLGLAITDTQYF. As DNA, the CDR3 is TGTGCCAGCAGCCTGGGACTAGCGATCACAGATACGCAGTATTTT.

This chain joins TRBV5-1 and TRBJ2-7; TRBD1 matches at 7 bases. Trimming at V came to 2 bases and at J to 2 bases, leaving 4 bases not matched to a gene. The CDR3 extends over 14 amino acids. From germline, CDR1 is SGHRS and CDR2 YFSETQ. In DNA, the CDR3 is TGCGCCAGCAGCTTTTGGCAGGGGGCCTACGAGCAGTACTTC. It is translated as CASSFWQGAYEQYF.

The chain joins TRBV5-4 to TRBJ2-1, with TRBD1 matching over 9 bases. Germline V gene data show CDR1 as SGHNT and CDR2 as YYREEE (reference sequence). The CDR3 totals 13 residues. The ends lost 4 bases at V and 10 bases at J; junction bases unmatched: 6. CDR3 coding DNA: TGTGCCAGCAGCCTCGGGGACAGGGCAGAGCAGTTCTTC. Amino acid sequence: CASSLGDRAEQFF. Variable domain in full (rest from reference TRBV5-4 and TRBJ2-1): ETGVTQSPTHLIKTRGQQVTLRCSSQSGHNTVSWYQQALGQGPQFIFQYYREEENGRGNFPPRFSGLQFPNYSSELNVNALELDDSALYLCASSLGDRAEQFFGPGTRLTVL.

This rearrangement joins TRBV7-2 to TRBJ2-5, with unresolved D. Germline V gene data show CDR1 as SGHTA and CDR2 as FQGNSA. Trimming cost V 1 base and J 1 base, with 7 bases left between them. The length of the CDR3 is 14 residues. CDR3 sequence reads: CASSLGGSQETQYF. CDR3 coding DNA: TGTGCCAGCAGCTTAGGTGGCAGCCAAGAGACCCAGTACTTC.

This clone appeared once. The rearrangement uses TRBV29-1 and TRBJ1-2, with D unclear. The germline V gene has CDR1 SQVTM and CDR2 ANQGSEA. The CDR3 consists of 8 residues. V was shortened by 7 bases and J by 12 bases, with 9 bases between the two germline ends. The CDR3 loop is CSAGVNTF. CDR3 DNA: TGCAGCGCTGGAGTAAACACCTTC.

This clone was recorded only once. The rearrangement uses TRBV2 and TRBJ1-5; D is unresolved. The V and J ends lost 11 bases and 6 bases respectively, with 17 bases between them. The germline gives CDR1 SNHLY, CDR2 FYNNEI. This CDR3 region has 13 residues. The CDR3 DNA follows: TGTGCCCCAAACGCAGGTTTAGGTCAGCCCCAGCATTTT. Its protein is CAPNAGLGQPQHF.

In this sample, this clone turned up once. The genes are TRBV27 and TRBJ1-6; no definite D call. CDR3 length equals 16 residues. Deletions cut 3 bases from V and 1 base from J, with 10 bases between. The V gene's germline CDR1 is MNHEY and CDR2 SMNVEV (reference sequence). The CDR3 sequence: CASSFGRESYNSPLHF. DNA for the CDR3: TGTGCCAGCAGTTTTGGAAGGGAGTCCTATAATTCACCCCTCCACTTT.

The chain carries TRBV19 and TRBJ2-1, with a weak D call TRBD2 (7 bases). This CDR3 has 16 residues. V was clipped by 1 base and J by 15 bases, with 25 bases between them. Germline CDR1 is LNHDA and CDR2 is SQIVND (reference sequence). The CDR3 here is CASSIVAGGPKESLFF. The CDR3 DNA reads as TGTGCCAGTAGTATAGTAGCCGGGGGGCCCAAAGAGAGCTTGTTCTTC.

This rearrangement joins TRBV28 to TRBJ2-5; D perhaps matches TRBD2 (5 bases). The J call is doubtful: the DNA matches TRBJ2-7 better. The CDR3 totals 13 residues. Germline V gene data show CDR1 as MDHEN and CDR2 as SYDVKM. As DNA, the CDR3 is TGTGCCAGCAGTCCAACCGGACTTTACGAGCAGTACTTC. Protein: CASSPTGLYEQYF.

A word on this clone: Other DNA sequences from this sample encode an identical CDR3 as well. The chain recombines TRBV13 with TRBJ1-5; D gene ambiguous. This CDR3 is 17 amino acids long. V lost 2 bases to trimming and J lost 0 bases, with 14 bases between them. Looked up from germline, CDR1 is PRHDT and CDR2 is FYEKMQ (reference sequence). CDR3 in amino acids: CASSLCWESYSNQPQHF. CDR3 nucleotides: TGTGCCAGCAGCTTATGCTGGGAGAGTTATAGCAATCAGCCCCAGCATTTT.

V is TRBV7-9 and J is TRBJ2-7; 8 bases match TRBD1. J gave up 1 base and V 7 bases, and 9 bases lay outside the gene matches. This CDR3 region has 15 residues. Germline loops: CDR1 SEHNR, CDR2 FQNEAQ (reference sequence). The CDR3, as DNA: TGTGCCAGCACCAGAGGGACAGGAGCATCCTACGAGCAGTACTTC. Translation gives CASTRGTGASYEQYF.

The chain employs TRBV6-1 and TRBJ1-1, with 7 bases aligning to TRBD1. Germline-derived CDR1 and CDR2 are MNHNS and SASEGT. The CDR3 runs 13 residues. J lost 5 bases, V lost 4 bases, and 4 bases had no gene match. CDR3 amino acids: CASSATGRTEAFF. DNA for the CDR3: TGTGCCAGCAGTGCGACAGGGAGGACTGAAGCTTTCTTT.

The CDR3 here is CASSRDRGSQPQHF. In nucleotides, the CDR3 is TGTGCCAGCAGCCGCGACAGGGGTAGTCAGCCCCAGCATTTT. The chain employs TRBV7-6 and TRBJ1-5; 8 positions match TRBD1. The CDR3 runs to 14 residues. Per germline, CDR1 SGHVS and CDR2 FNYEAQ. With V trimmed by 5 bases and J by 6 bases, 6 bases remained unmatched.

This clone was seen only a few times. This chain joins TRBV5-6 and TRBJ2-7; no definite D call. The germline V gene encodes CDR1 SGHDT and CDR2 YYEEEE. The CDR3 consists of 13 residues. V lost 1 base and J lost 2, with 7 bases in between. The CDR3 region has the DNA TGTGCCAGCAGCTTGTATCAGGCCTACGAGCAGTACTTC. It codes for CASSLYQAYEQYF.

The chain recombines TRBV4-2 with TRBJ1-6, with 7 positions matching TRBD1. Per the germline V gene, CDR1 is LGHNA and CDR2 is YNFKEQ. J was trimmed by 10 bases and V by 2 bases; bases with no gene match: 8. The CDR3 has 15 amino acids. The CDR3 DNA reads TGTGCCAGCAGCCAACGTTCAGGGGGTAACTCACCCCTCCACTTT. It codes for CASSQRSGGNSPLHF.

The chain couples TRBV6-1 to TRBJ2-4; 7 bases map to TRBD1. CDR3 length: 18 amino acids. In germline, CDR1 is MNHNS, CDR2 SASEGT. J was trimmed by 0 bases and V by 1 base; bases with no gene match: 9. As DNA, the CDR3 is TGTGCCAGCAGTGAAGGGAAACAGGGGATCCTAGCCAAAAACATTCAGTACTTC. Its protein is CASSEGKQGILAKNIQYF.

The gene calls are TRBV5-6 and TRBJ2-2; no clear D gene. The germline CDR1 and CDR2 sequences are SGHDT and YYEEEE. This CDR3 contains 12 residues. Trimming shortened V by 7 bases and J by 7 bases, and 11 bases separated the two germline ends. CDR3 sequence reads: CASHLGGGELFF. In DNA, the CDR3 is TGTGCCAGCCATCTAGGTGGCGGGGAGCTGTTTTTT.

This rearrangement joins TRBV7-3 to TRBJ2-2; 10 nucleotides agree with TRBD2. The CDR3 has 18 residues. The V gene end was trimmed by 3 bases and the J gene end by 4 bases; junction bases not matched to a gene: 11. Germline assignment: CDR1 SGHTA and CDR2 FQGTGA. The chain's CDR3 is CASSFPTVSGGATGELFF. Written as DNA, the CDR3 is TGTGCCAGCAGCTTCCCAACCGTGAGCGGGGGGGCCACCGGGGAGCTGTTTTTT.

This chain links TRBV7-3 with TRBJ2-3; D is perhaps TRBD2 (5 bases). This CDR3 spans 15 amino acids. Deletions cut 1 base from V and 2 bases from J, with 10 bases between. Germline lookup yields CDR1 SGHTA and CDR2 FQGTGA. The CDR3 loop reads CASSLNGVPTDTQYF. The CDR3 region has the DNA TGTGCCAGCAGCTTAAACGGGGTCCCCACAGATACGCAGTATTTT.

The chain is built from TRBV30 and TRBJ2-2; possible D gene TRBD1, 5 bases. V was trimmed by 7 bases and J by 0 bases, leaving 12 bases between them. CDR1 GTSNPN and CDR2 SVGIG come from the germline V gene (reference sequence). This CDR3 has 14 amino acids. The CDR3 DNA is TGTGCCTCTGAAGGGGATTCGAACACCGGGGAGCTGTTTTTT. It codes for CASEGDSNTGELFF.

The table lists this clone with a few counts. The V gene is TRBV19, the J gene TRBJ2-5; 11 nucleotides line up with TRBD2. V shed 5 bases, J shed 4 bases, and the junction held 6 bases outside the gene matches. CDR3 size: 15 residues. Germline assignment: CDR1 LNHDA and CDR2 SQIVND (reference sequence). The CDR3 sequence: CASSPGLAGTETQYF. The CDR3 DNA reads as TGTGCCAGTAGTCCCGGACTAGCGGGTACAGAGACCCAGTACTTC.

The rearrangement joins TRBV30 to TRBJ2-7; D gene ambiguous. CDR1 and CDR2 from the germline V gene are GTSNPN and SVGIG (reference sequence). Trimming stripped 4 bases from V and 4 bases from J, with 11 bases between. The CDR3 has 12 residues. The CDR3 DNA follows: TGTGCCTGGACCTTGTACGGGTACGAGCAGTACTTC. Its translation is CAWTLYGYEQYF. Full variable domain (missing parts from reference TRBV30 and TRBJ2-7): SQTIHQWPATLVQPVGSPLSLECTVEGTSNPNLYWYRQAAGRGLQLLFYSVGIGQISSEVPQNLSASRPQDRQFILSSKKLLLSDSGFYLCAWTLYGYEQYFGPGTRLTVT.

The CDR3 reads CASSPDAVYNEQFF. CDR3 DNA: TGTGCCAGCAGCCCGGATGCGGTATACAATGAGCAGTTCTTC. The chain recombines TRBV7-2 with TRBJ2-1; no reliable D call. The CDR3 runs 14 residues. Germline CDR1 SGHTA, CDR2 FQGNSA. V was cut by 5 bases and J by 4 bases, with 12 bases left in between.